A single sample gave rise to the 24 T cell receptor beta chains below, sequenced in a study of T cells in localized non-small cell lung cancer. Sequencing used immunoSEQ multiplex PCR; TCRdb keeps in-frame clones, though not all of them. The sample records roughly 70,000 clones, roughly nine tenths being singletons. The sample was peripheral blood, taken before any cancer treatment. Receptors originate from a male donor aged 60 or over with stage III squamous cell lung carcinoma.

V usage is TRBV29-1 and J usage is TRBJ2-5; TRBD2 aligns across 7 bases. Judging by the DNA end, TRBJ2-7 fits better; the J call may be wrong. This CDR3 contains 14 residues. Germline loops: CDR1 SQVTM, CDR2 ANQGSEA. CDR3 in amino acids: CSVGGGRGTYEQYF. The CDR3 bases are TGCAGCGTTGGGGGAGGGAGGGGAACTTACGAGCAGTACTTC.

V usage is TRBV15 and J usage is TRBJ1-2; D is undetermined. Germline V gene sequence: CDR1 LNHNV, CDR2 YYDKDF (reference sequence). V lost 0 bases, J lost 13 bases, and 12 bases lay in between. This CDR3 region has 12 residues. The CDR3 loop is CATSREKGVSTF. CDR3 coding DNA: TGTGCCACCAGCAGAGAGAAGGGTGTAAGCACCTTC.

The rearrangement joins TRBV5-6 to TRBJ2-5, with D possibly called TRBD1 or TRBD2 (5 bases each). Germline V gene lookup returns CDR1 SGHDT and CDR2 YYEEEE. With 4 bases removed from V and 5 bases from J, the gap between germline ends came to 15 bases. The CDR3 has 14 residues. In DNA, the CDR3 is TGTGCCAGCAGCCCGGGGCCCGGCATTGAGACCCAGTACTTC. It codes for CASSPGPGIETQYF.

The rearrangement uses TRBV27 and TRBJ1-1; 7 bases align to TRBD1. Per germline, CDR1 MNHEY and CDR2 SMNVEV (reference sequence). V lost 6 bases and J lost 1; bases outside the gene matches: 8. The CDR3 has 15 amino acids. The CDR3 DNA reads TGTGCCAGCAGCCTCCAGGGGGGGTGGAACACTGAAGCTTTCTTT. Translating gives CASSLQGGWNTEAFF.

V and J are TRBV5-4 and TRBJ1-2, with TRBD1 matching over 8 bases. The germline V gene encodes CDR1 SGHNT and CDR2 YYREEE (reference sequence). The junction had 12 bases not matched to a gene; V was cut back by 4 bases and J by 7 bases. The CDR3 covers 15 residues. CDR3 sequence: CASSGPGQGGRGYTF. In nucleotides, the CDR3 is TGTGCCAGCAGCGGCCCAGGACAGGGCGGACGTGGCTACACCTTC. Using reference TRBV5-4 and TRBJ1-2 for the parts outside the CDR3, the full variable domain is ETGVTQSPTHLIKTRGQQVTLRCSSQSGHNTVSWYQQALGQGPQFIFQYYREEENGRGNFPPRFSGLQFPNYSSELNVNALELDDSALYLCASSGPGQGGRGYTFGSGTRLTVV.

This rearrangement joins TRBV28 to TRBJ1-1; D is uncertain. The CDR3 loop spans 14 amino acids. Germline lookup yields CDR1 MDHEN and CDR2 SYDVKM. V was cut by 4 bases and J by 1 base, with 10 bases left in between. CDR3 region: CASSSPGPNTEAFF. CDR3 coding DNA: TGTGCCAGCAGTTCCCCAGGTCCGAACACTGAAGCTTTCTTT.

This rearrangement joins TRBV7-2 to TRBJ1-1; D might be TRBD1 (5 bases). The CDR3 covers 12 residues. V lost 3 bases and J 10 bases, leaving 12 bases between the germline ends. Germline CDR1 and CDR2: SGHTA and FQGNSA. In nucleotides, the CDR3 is TGTGCCAGCAGCTTTAGTGCGGGGGGAGCTTTCTTT. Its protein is CASSFSAGGAFF.

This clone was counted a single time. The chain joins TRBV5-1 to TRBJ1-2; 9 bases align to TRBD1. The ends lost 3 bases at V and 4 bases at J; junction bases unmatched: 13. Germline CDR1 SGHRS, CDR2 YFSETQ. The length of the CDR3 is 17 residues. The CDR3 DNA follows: TGCGCCAGCAGCTCAGACCTCGGGACAGGGTCCCTCTATGGCTACACCTTC. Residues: CASSSDLGTGSLYGYTF.

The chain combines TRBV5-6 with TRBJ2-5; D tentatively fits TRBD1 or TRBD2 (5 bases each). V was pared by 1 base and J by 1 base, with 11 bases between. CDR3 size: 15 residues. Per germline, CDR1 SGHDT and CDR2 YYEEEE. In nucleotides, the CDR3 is TGTGCCAGCAGCTTGTCGGGGCACGTCCAAGAGACCCAGTACTTC. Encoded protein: CASSLSGHVQETQYF.

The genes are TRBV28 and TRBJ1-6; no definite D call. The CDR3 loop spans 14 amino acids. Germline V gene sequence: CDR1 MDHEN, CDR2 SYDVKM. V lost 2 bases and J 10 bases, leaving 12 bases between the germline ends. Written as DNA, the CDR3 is TGTGCCAGCAGTTTAATGACTCTGGGATCACCCCTCCACTTT. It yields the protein CASSLMTLGSPLHF.

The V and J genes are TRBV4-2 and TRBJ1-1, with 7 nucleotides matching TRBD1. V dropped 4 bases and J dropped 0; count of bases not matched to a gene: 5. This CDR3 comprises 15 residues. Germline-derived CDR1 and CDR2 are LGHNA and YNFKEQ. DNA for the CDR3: TGTGCCAGCAGCCCTGTGGGACAGCTGAACACTGAAGCTTTCTTT. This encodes CASSPVGQLNTEAFF.

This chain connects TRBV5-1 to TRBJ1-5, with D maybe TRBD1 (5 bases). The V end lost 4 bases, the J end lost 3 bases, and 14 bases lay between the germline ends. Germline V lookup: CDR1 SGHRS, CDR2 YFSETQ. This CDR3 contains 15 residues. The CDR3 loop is CASSVGGGYNQPQHF. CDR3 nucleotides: TGCGCCAGCAGCGTTGGGGGAGGCTACAATCAGCCCCAGCATTTT.

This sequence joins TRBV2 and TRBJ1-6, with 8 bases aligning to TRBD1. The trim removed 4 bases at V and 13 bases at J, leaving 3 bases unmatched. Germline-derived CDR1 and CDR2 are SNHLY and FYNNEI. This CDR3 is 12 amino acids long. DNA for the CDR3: TGTGCCAGCAGTGGACAGGGGACCCCCCTCCACTTT. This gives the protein CASSGQGTPLHF.

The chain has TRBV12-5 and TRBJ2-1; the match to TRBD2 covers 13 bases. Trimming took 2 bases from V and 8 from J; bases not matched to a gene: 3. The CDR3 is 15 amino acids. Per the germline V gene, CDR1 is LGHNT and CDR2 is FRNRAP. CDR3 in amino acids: CASGLTSGGADEQFF. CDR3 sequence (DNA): TGTGCTAGTGGTTTGACTAGCGGGGGGGCGGATGAGCAGTTCTTC.

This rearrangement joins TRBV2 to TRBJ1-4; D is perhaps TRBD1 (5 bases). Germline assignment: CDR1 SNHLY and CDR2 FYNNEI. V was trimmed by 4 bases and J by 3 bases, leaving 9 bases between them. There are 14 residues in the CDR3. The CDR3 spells CASSGGRANEKLFF. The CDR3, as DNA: TGTGCCAGCAGTGGGGGCAGAGCTAATGAAAAACTGTTTTTT.

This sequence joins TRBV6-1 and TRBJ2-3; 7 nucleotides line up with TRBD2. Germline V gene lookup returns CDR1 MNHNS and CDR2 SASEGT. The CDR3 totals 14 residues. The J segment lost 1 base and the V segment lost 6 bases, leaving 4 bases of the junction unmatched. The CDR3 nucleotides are TGTGCCAGCAGGGCCCTAGCGGGCACAGATACGCAGTATTTT. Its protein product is CASRALAGTDTQYF.

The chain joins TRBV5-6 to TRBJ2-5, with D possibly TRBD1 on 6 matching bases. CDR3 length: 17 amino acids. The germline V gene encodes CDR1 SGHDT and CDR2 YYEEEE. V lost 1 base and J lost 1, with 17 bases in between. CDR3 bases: TGTGCCAGCAGCTTGCCCTCCCTCCGACAGGCCCAAGAGACCCAGTACTTC. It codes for CASSLPSLRQAQETQYF.

CDR3 in amino acids: CASSLAGTSGANEQFF. Here the CDR3 DNA reads TGTGCCAGCAGCTTAGCAGGGACTAGCGGGGCCAATGAGCAGTTCTTC. The J gene is TRBJ2-1, the V gene TRBV7-3, with 13 nucleotides matching TRBD2. V dropped 2 bases and J dropped 6; count of bases not matched to a gene: 4. Looked up from germline, CDR1 is SGHTA and CDR2 is FQGTGA. The CDR3 totals 16 residues.

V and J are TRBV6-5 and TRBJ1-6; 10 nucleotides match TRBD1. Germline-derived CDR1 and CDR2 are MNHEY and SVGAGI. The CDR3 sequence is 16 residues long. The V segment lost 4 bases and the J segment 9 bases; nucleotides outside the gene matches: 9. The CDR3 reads CASSFSGQGEVSPLHF. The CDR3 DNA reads TGTGCCAGCAGTTTCTCAGGACAGGGGGAAGTTTCACCCCTCCACTTT.

The CDR3 sequence is CASGPDRGPKDEQFF. The DNA for the CDR3 is TGTGCCAGCGGCCCGGACAGGGGGCCTAAGGATGAGCAGTTCTTC. V gene TRBV2 combines with J gene TRBJ2-1; TRBD1 aligns across 11 bases. The junction had 11 bases not matched to a gene; V was cut back by 8 bases and J by 8 bases. Germline V lookup: CDR1 SNHLY, CDR2 FYNNEI. There are 15 residues in the CDR3.

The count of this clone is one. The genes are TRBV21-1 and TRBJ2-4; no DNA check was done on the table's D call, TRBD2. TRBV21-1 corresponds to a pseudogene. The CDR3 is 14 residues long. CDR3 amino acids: CASNPLGTKNIQYF. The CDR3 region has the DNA TGTGCCAGCAATCCACTCGGGACCAAAAACATTCAGTACTTC.

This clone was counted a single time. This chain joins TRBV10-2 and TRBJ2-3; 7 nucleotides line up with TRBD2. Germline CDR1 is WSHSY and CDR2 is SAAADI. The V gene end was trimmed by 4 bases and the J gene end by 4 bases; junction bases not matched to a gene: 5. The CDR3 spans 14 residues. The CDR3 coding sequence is TGCGCCAGCAGTGTAGGTCTAGCGGCAGATACGCAGTATTTT. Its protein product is CASSVGLAADTQYF.

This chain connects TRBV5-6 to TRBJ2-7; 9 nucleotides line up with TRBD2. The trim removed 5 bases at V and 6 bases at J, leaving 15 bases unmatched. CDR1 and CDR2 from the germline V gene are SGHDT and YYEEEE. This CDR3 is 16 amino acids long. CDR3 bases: TGTGCCAGCAGTTTAGGGTACGGCGGGGGGGCTGGCGAGCAGTACTTC. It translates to CASSLGYGGGAGEQYF.

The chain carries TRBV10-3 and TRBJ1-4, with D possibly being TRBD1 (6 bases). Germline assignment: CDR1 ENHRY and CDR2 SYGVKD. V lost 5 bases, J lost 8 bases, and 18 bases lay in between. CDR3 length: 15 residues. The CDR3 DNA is TGTGCCATCAGTCGAGGTGGGCAGGGGAGCGAAAAACTGTTTTTT. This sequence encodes CAISRGGQGSEKLFF.